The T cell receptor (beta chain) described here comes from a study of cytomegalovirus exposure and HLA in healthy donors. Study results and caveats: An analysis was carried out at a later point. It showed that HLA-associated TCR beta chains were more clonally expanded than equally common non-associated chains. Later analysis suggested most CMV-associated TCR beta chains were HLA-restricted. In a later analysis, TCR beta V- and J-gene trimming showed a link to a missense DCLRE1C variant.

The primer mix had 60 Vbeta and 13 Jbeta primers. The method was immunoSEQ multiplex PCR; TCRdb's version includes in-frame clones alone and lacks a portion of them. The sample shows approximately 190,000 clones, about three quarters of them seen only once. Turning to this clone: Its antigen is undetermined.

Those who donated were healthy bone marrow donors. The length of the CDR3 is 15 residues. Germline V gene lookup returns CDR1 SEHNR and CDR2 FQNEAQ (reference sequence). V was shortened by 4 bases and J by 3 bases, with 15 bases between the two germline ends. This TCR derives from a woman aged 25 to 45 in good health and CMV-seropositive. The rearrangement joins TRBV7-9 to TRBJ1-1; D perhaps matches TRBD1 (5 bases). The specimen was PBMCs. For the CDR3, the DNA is TGTGCCAGCAGCTCCCCCGTTAGGGGTGACACTGAAGCTTTCTTT. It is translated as CASSSPVRGDTEAFF.